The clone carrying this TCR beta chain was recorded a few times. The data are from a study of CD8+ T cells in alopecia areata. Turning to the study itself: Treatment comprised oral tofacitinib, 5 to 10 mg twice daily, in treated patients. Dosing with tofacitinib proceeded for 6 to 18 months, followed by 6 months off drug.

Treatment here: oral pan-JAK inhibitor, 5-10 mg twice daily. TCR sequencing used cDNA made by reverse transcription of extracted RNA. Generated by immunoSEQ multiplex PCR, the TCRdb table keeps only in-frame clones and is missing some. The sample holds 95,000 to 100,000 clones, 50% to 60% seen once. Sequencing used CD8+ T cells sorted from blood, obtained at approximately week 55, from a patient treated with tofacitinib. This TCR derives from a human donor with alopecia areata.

The CDR3 sequence: CASSLLVGGEQFF. CDR3 in DNA: TGTGCCAGCAGTTTATTAGTAGGAGGGGAGCAGTTCTTC. The chain employs TRBV27 and TRBJ2-1, with TRBD2 as a possible D gene (6 bases). The germline V gene encodes CDR1 MNHEY and CDR2 SMNVEV (reference sequence). Trimming took off 1 base at V and 10 bases at J, with 11 bases between the two ends. The CDR3 runs to 13 residues.